The clone carrying this T cell receptor (beta chain) was found a few times. Its antigen is unknown. This entry is derived from a study of CD8+CD57+ T cells in acquired aplastic anemia. On the study more broadly: Recorded DNA amounts for sorted CD4+ and CD8+ cells had an average of approximately 3 ug.

Germline lookup yields CDR1 LGHDT and CDR2 YNNKEL (reference sequence). CDR3 length: 15 amino acids. V dropped 0 bases and J dropped 4 bases, with 12 bases sitting between them. Study-level points and caveats: Significance was not reached for CD8+ Simpson's diversity between patients and controls.

The TCR beta profiling, which covered VDJ combination and CDR3 sequence, was carried out using genomic DNA as the template. TCRdb itself ran the reads through MiXCR, one entry per CDR3 protein. The sample lists approximately 470,000 distinct CDR3 sequences, 25% to 40% occurring once. Patients chosen for sequencing had shown CD8+CD57+ cell expansion by flow cytometry. In all patients, the disease was severe acquired aplastic anemia. The J gene is TRBJ1-2, the V gene TRBV3-1; D is possibly TRBD1 (6 bases). What was sequenced was sorted CD4+, CD8+, or CD8+CD57+ T cells (not recorded which) from PBMCs. The TCR comes from a human donor with aplastic anemia. The CDR3 DNA reads TGTGCCAGCAGCCAAGATCTCCAGGGGATCTATGGCTACACCTTC. Amino acids: CASSQDLQGIYGYTF.